This is a list of T cell receptor beta chains from one sample in a study of cytomegalovirus exposure and HLA in healthy donors. Sequenced by immunoSEQ multiplex PCR; TCRdb stores in-frame clones only, minus some. The sample shows under 150,000 clones, 78% of them seen only once. The sequenced sample consisted of PBMCs. These receptor sequences come from a man aged 35 to 55 in good health and CMV-seropositive. CDR3s leave out the opening cysteine and the closing phenylalanine or tryptophan. The D gene is left open where the match is weak.

v_call,j_call,d_call,cdr3_aa
TRBV7-9,TRBJ1-1,TRBD1,ASSLDQGGSEAF
TRBV6-5,TRBJ1-1,TRBD1,ASSYWDRGQTEAF
TRBV4-1,TRBJ1-1,.,ASSQGDIRRNTEAF
TRBV6-4,TRBJ2-7,.,ASSDYAGPYEQY
TRBV4-3,TRBJ1-4,.,ASSQGSGEKLF
TRBV11-2,TRBJ2-3,.,ASSLTGTDTQY
TRBV19,TRBJ1-1,TRBD1,ASSRAGGWTEAF
TRBV28,TRBJ1-1,.,ASSTRPPEAF
TRBV5-6,TRBJ1-5,.,ASSSRGWGSQPQH
TRBV7-2,TRBJ2-7,TRBD2,ASSSSGTSYEQY
TRBV18,TRBJ2-2,TRBD2,ASSPPGLAGVSGELF
TRBV6-5,TRBJ1-2,.,ASRGQNRAGYT
TRBV7-3,TRBJ2-2,TRBD1,ASSLQGALTGELF
TRBV5-1,TRBJ2-1,TRBD2,ASSGPLAGAKGLSTYNEQF
TRBV30,TRBJ2-2,.,AWSVLEWELF
TRBV5-1,TRBJ2-3,TRBD2,ASSPPGTSGRYTQY
TRBV7-2,TRBJ1-1,TRBD1,ASSPDRDRGLLAEAF
TRBV15,TRBJ2-2,.,ATSPRSMTEFYTGELF
TRBV15,TRBJ2-2,.,ATSSPFRYPPPGELF
TRBV28,TRBJ2-7,.,ASSLVSEQY
TRBV19,TRBJ1-5,TRBD1,ASTRQGAKSNQPQH
TRBV5-6,TRBJ2-5,TRBD1,ASSSNEGASETQY
TRBV29-1,TRBJ1-2,.,SVGGAGSYGYT
TRBV7-9,TRBJ1-5,.,SSSLGGSGNQPQH
TRBV7-2,TRBJ1-1,.,ASSTRGGGYTEAF
TRBV6-6,TRBJ1-2,TRBD1,ASSSLTGDYYGYT
TRBV4-1,TRBJ1-4,.,ASSQDLTVTEKLF
TRBV18,TRBJ1-2,.,ASSPGGRGGGYT
TRBV18,TRBJ1-2,.,ASSPPNREGGYT
TRBV6-6,TRBJ1-1,.,ASSYGQGWNTEAF
TRBV5-4,TRBJ2-7,TRBD2,ASSPMGGKGYEQY
TRBV2,TRBJ1-5,.,ASSEAFGSNQPQH
TRBV12-5,TRBJ2-1,TRBD2,ASGLASTSGRSNEQF
TRBV29-1,TRBJ1-5,TRBD1,SVGTDNQPQH
TRBV6-1,TRBJ2-3,.,ASSDGHYTDTQY
TRBV9,TRBJ1-6,.,ASSSLQGGSSPLH
TRBV28,TRBJ1-3,.,ASRAPSGNTIY
TRBV28,TRBJ2-7,TRBD2,ASSLRLASEQY
TRBV30,TRBJ2-5,TRBD1,AWSAPRQGFLETQY
TRBV28,TRBJ2-7,.,ASSGGDSGRYEQY
TRBV7-9,TRBJ1-1,.,SSSNRQTNTEAF
TRBV7-9,TRBJ2-7,.,ASSLVESSYEQY
TRBV7-2,TRBJ2-7,TRBD2,ASSRGRTSGSGSYEQY
TRBV5-1,TRBJ2-7,TRBD2,ASRPTAGGYEQY
TRBV2,TRBJ2-5,TRBD2,ASSDLGASGRGRETQY
TRBV6-4,TRBJ2-1,.,ASTRVNEQF
TRBV7-2,TRBJ1-2,.,ASSSNRVSYGYT
TRBV5-1,TRBJ1-3,TRBD1,ASSLDPTGSGNTIY
TRBV4-1,TRBJ2-7,.,ASSPSGQFSYEQY
TRBV7-2,TRBJ2-7,TRBD2,ASSLEGSGRPYEQY
TRBV7-9,TRBJ2-5,.,SSSLALGEETQY